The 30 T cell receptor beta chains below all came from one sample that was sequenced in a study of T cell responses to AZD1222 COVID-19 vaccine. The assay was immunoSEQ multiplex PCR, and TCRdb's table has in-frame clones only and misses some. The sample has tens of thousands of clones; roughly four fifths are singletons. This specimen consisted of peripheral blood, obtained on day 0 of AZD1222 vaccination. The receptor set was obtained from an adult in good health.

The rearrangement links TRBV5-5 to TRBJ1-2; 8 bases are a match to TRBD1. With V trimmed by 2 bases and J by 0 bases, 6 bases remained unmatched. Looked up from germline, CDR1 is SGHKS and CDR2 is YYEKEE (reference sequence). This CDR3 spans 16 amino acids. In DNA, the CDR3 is TGTGCCAGCAGCTTCCCGACAGGGGCTACTAACTATGGCTACACCTTC. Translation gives CASSFPTGATNYGYTF.

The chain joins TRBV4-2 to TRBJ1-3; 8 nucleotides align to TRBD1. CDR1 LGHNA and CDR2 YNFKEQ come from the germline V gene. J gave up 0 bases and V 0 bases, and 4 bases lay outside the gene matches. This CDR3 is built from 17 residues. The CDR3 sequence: CASSQETGGSSGNTIYF. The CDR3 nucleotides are TGTGCCAGCAGCCAAGAAACAGGGGGGAGCTCTGGAAACACCATATATTTT.

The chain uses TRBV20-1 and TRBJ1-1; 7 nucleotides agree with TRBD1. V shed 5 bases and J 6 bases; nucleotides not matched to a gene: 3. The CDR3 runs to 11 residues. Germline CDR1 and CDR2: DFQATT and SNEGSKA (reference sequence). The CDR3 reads CSARQGPEAFF. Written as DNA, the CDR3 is TGCAGTGCTCGACAGGGCCCTGAAGCTTTCTTT.

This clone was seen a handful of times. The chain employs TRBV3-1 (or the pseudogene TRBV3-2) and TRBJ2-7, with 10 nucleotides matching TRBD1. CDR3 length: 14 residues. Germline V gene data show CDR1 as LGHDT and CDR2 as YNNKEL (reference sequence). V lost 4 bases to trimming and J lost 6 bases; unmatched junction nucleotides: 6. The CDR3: CASSPGTGEREQYF. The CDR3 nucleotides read TGTGCCAGCAGCCCGGGGACAGGGGAGCGCGAGCAGTACTTC.

CDR3 sequence (DNA): TGTGCCAGCAGTAGGGGGGAAATAGCCAAAAACATTCAGTACTTC. Its translation is CASSRGEIAKNIQYF. V gene TRBV6-5 combines with J gene TRBJ2-4; either TRBD1 or TRBD2 may supply D (6 bases each). CDR3 length: 15 residues. V was pared by 5 bases and J by 0 bases, with 11 bases between. Per germline, CDR1 MNHEY and CDR2 SVGAGI.

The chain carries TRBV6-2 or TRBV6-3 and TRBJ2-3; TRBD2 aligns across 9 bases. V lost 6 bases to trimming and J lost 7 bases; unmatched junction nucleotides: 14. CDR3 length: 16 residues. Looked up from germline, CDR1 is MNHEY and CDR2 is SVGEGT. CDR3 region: CASSPQGGGVRNTQYF. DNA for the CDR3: TGTGCCAGCAGCCCCCAGGGCGGGGGGGTCCGCAATACGCAGTATTTT.

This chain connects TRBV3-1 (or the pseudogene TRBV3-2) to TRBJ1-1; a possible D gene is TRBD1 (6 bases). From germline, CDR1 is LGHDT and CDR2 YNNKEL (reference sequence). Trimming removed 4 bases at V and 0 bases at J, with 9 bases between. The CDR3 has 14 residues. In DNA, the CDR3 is TGTGCCAGCAGCCTCACAGGGTTGAACACTGAAGCTTTCTTT. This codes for CASSLTGLNTEAFF.

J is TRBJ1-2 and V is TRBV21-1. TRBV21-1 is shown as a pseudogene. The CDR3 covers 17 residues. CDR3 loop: CASSKVRGALANYGYTF. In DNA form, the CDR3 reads TGTGCCAGCAGCAAAGTCCGGGGGGCGTTAGCTAACTATGGCTACACCTTC.

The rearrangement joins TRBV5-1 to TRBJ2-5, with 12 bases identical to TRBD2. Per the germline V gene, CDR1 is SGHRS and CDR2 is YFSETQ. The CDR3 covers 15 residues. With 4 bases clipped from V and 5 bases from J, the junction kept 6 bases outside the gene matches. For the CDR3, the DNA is TGCGCCAGCAGCGCCGGACTAGCGGGGATGGAGACCCAGTACTTC. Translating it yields CASSAGLAGMETQYF.

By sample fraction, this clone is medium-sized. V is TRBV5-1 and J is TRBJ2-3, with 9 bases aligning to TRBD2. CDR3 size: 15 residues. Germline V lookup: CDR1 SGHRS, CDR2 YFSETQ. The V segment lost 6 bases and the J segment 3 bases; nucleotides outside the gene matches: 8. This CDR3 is CASMGRGGRTDTQYF. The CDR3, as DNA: TGCGCCAGCATGGGGCGGGGGGGCAGAACAGATACGCAGTATTTT.

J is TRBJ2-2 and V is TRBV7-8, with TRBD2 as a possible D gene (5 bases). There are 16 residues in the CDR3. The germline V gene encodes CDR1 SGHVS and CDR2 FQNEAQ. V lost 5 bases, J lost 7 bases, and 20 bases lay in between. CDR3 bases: TGTGCCAGCAGCCATTCGATGGCGGGTTCGATCGGGGAGCTGTTTTTT. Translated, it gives CASSHSMAGSIGELFF. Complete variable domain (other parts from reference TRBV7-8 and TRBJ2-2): GAGVSQSPRYKVAKRGQDVALRCDPISGHVSLFWYQQALGQGPEFLTYFQNEAQLDKSGLPSDRFFAERPEGSVSTLKIQRTQQEDSAVYLCASSHSMAGSIGELFFGEGSRLTVL.

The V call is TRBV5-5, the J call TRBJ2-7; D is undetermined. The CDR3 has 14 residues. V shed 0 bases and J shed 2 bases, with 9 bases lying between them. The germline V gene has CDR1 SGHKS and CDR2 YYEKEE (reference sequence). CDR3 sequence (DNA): TGTGCCAGCAGCTTGGTAAAGGGAACCTACGAGCAGTACTTC. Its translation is CASSLVKGTYEQYF.

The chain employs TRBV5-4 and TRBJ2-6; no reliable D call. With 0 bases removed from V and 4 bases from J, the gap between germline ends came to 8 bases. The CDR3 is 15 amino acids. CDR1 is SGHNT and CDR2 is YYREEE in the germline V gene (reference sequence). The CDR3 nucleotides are TGTGCCAGCAGCTTGGTTGGGGTCGGGGCCAACGTCCTGACTTTC. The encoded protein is CASSLVGVGANVLTF. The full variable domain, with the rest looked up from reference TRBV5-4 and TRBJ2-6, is ETGVTQSPTHLIKTRGQQVTLRCSSQSGHNTVSWYQQALGQGPQFIFQYYREEENGRGNFPPRFSGLQFPNYSSELNVNALELDDSALYLCASSLVGVGANVLTFGAGSRLTVL.

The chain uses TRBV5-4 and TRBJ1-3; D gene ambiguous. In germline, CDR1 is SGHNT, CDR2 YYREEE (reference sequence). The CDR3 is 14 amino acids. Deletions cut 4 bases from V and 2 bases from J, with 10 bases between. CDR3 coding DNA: TGTGCCAGCAGCATGCAGAGGGCTGGAAACACCATATATTTT. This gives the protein CASSMQRAGNTIYF.

CDR3 protein: CAWTPDRYEQYF. As DNA, the CDR3 is TGTGCCTGGACCCCGGACAGGTACGAGCAGTACTTC. The chain links TRBV30 to TRBJ2-7; 7 nucleotides agree with TRBD1. Germline-derived CDR1 and CDR2 are GTSNPN and SVGIG (reference sequence). The CDR3 consists of 12 residues. Trimming cost V 4 bases and J 4 bases; bases outside gene matches: 4.

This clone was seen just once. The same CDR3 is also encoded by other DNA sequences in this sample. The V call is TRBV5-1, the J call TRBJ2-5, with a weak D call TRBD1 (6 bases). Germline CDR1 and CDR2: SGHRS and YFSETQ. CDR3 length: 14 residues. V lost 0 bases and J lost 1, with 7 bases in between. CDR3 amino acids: CASSLDRAQETQYF. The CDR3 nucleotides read TGCGCCAGCAGCTTGGACAGGGCCCAAGAGACCCAGTACTTC.

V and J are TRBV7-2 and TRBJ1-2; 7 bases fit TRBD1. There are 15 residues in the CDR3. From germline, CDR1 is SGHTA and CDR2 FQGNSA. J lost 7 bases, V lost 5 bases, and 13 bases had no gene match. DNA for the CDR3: TGTGCCAGCAGCCCCCGACAGGGAGTATTAGTTGGCTACACCTTC. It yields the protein CASSPRQGVLVGYTF.

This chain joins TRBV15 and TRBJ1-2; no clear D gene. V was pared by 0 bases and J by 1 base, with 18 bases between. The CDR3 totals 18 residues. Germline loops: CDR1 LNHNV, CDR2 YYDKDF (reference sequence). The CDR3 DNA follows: TGTGCCACCAGCAGAGATCGACAACTGCGACCCCATAACTATGGCTACACCTTC. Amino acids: CATSRDRQLRPHNYGYTF. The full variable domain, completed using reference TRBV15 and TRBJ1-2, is DAMVIQNPRYQVTQFGKPVTLSCSQTLNHNVMYWYQQKSSQAPKLLFHYYDKDFNNEADTPDNFQSRRPNTSFCFLDIRSPGLGDTAMYLCATSRDRQLRPHNYGYTFGSGTRLTVV.

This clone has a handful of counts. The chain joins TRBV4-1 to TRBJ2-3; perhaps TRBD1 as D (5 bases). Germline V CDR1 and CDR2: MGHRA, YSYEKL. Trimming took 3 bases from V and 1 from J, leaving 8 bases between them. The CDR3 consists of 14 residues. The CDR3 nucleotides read TGCGCCAGCAGCCACTTACAGGGCACAGATACGCAGTATTTT. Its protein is CASSHLQGTDTQYF.

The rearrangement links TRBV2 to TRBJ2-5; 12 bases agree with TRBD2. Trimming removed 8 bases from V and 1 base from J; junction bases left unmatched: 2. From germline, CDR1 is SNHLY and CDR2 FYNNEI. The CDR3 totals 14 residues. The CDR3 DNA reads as TGTGCCAGCCTGACTAGCGGGGGCCAAGAGACCCAGTACTTC. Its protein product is CASLTSGGQETQYF.

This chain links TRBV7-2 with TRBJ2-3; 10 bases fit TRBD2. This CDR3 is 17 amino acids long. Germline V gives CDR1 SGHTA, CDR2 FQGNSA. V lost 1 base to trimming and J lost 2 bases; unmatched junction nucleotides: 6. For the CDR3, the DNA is TGTGCCAGCAGCTTAGAAGCGGGGGGGTTCTCCACAGATACGCAGTATTTT. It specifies CASSLEAGGFSTDTQYF.

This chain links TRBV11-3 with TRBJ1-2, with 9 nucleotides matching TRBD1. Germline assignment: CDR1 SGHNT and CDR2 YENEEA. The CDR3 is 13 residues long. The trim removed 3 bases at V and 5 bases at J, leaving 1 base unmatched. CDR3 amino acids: CASSLDRGYGYTF. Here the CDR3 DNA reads TGTGCCAGCAGCTTGGACAGGGGTTATGGCTACACCTTC. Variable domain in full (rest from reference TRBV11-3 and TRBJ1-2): EAGVVQSPRYKIIEKKQPVAFWCNPISGHNTLYWYLQNLGQGPELLIRYENEEAVDDSQLPKDRFSAERLKGVDSTLKIQPAELGDSAVYLCASSLDRGYGYTFGSGTRLTVV.

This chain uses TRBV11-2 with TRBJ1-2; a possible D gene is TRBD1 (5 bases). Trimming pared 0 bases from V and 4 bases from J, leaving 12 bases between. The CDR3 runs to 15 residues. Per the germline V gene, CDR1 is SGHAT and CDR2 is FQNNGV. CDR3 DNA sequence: TGTGCCAGCAGCTTAGATGCAGGGCAGGGCTATGGCTACACCTTC. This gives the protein CASSLDAGQGYGYTF.

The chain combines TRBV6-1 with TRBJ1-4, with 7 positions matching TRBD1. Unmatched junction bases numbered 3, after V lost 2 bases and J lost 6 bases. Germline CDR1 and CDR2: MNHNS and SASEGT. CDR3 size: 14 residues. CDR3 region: CASSEYRGDEKLFF. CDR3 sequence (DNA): TGTGCCAGCAGTGAATACAGGGGAGATGAAAAACTGTTTTTT.

The DNA for the CDR3 is TGTGCCAGCAGAAAACCCTTTCGCGACAGGGCCACCAACTATGGCTACACCTTC. This encodes CASRKPFRDRATNYGYTF. The chain links TRBV28 to TRBJ1-2; 7 positions match TRBD1. This CDR3 spans 18 amino acids. V was pared by 6 bases and J by 2 bases, with 18 bases of the junction left unmatched. Per the germline V gene, CDR1 is MDHEN and CDR2 is SYDVKM.

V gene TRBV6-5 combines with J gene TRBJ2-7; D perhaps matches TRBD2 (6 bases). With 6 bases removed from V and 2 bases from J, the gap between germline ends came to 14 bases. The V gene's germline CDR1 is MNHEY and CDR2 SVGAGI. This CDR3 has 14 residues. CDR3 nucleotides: TGTGCCAGCAGCGGATATGCGGGGACCTACGAGCAGTACTTC. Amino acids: CASSGYAGTYEQYF.

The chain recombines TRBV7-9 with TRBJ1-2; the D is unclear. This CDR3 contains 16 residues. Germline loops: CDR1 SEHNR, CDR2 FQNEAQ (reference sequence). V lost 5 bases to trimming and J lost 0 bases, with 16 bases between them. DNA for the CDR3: TGTGCCAGCAGCCCTCCTTCGGACGTATCTAACTATGGCTACACCTTC. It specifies CASSPPSDVSNYGYTF.

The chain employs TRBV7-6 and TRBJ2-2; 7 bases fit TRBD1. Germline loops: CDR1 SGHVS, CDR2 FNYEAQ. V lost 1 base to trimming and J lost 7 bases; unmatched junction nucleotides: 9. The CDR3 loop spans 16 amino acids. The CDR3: CASSLGSGTAGGELFF. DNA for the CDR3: TGTGCCAGCAGCTTAGGGTCCGGGACAGCAGGCGGGGAGCTGTTTTTT.

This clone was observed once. CDR3 sequence (DNA): TGTGCCAGCAGGGGGACAGTATCGAACACTGAAGCTTTCTTT. Translating gives CASRGTVSNTEAFF. The chain employs TRBV28 and TRBJ1-1; 7 bases align to TRBD1. Germline values: CDR1 MDHEN, CDR2 SYDVKM. The CDR3 runs to 14 residues. With 6 bases clipped from V and 1 base from J, the junction kept 5 bases outside the gene matches. The variable domain in full, completed from reference TRBV28 and TRBJ1-1, reads DVKVTQSSRYLVKRTGEKVFLECVQDMDHENMFWYRQDPGLGLRLIYFSYDVKMKEKGDIPEGYSVSREKKERFSLILESASTNQTSMYLCASRGTVSNTEAFFGQGTRLTVV.

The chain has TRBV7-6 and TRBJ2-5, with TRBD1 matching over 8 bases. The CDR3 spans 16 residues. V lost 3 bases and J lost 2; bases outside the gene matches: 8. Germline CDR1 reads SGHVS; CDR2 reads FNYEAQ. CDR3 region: CASSFSTGGQQETQYF. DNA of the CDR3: TGTGCCAGCAGCTTCAGCACAGGGGGGCAGCAAGAGACCCAGTACTTC.